The entry that follows covers one T cell receptor beta chain sequence. Per the germline V gene, CDR1 is MNHEY and CDR2 is SVGAGI. Trimming shortened V by 2 bases and J by 6 bases, and 8 bases separated the two germline ends. The CDR3 is 14 residues long. Authors' analysis steps: Using reference gene primer amplification, nucleated cell counts were estimated. This table comes from immunoSEQ multiplex PCR, and its TCRdb copy is limited to in-frame clones, with some not included. V, J and clone size are those of that table, while D and trimming were read from the DNA. The table has under 45,000 clones, about 81% seen once. The data originate from a study of blood T cell repertoires in COVID-19. Overall study context: The United States, Italy and Spain supplied acute and convalescent COVID-19 samples. Nucleic acid was either cDNA or gDNA, and it came from T cells, B-cell-depleted T cells, or PBMCs.

The clonotype originates from a human donor in a cohort sampled during active COVID-19. The chain uses TRBV6-5 and TRBJ1-6; no reliable D call. The source material was peripheral blood. The CDR3, as DNA: TGTGCCAGCAGTTACCCAGGCCTTAATTCACCCCTCCACTTT. Protein product: CASSYPGLNSPLHF.